What follows describes a single T cell receptor beta chain. These data come from a study of T cell changes during pregnancy in multiple sclerosis. Sequenced by immunoSEQ multiplex PCR; TCRdb stores in-frame clones only, minus some. Among around 96,000 clones listed, roughly 91% were seen once. Germline loops: CDR1 LNHDA, CDR2 SQIVND (reference sequence). The V end was cut by 4 bases, the J end by 0 bases, with 13 bases between. This CDR3 contains 16 residues. This specimen was peripheral blood, taken in the first trimester of pregnancy. This TCR was sampled from a female donor with multiple sclerosis, enrolled in a pregnancy study. This chain links TRBV19 with TRBJ1-3, with a tentative D call TRBD1 (6 bases). As DNA, the CDR3 is TGTGCCAGTAGTAATCCGGGACACTACTCTGGAAACACCATATATTTT. It encodes CASSNPGHYSGNTIYF. Based on the CDR3 plus reference TRBV19 and TRBJ1-3, the full variable domain is DGGITQSPKYLFRKEGQNVTLSCEQNLNHDAMYWYRQDPGQGLRLIYYSQIVNDFQKGDIAEGYSVSREKKESFPLTVTSAQKNPTAFYLCASSNPGHYSGNTIYFGEGSWLTVV.